The next 20 T cell receptor beta chains were all read from a single sample in a study of blood T cell repertoires in COVID-19. TCRdb's table, derived via immunoSEQ multiplex PCR, lists solely in-frame clones and lacks some. Of 200,000 to 300,000 clones listed, around 89% were seen once; the top ten hold under 10%. The specimen sequenced was PBMCs or T cells enriched from blood (not recorded which). The source is a man between 35 and 55 years old who had recovered from COVID-19.

This chain connects TRBV5-5 to TRBJ2-5; maybe TRBD1 (6 bases). Germline CDR1 is SGHKS and CDR2 is YYEKEE (reference sequence). V was cut by 2 bases and J by 0 bases, with 20 bases left in between. This CDR3 is built from 18 residues. The CDR3 sequence is CASSFQLPTGQYQETQYF. The DNA for the CDR3 is TGTGCCAGCAGCTTTCAACTCCCGACAGGCCAATACCAAGAGACCCAGTACTTC.

This chain connects TRBV5-6 to TRBJ1-1; 7 bases are a match to TRBD1. Germline trimming cut 4 bases from V and 5 bases from J; bases unmatched to any gene: 11. This CDR3 is built from 15 residues. Germline values: CDR1 SGHDT, CDR2 YYEEEE. CDR3: CASSPRGRGLTEAFF. Written as DNA, the CDR3 is TGTGCCAGCAGCCCCCGGGGAAGGGGGCTTACTGAAGCTTTCTTT.

This chain connects TRBV9 to TRBJ2-7, with 12 positions matching TRBD2. V was pared by 3 bases and J by 2 bases, with 3 bases of the junction left unmatched. Germline-derived CDR1 and CDR2 are SGDLS and YYNGEE. The CDR3 extends over 15 amino acids. CDR3 region: CASSAASGRAYEQYF. CDR3 sequence (DNA): TGTGCCAGCAGCGCAGCTAGCGGGAGGGCCTACGAGCAGTACTTC.

This clone is a singleton in its sample. The chain uses TRBV7-6 and TRBJ2-4; TRBD1 might be the D (5 bases). Germline V gives CDR1 SGHVS, CDR2 FNYEAQ. Deletions cut 5 bases from V and 0 bases from J, with 17 bases between. This CDR3 comprises 17 residues. As DNA, the CDR3 is TGTGCCAGCAGCCTATCGACAGCCATCTCAGCCAAAAACATTCAGTACTTC. Its protein is CASSLSTAISAKNIQYF.

This chain links TRBV11-3 with TRBJ2-5; D not certain. Germline loops: CDR1 SGHNT, CDR2 YENEEA. Trimming removed 2 bases from V and 3 bases from J, with 4 bases in between. The CDR3 runs 12 residues. The CDR3 nucleotides read TGTGCCAGCAGCTTAAGAGAAGAGACCCAGTACTTC. Its translation is CASSLREETQYF.

The chain has TRBV2 and TRBJ1-6; D remains ambiguous. The germline V and J ends were trimmed by 8 bases and 7 bases, with 9 bases remaining between them. Germline V lookup: CDR1 SNHLY, CDR2 FYNNEI. This CDR3 spans 12 amino acids. CDR3 DNA sequence: TGTGCCAGCTGGGAGAGCAATTCACCCCTCCACTTT. Encoded protein: CASWESNSPLHF. The variable domain in full, with the rest retrieved from reference TRBV2 and TRBJ1-6, is EPEVTQTPSHQVTQMGQEVILRCVPISNHLYFYWYRQILGQKVEFLVSFYNNEISEKSEIFDDQFSVERPDGSNFTLKIRSTKLEDSAMYFCASWESNSPLHFGNGTRLTVT.

The chain recombines TRBV24-1 with TRBJ2-3, with D perhaps matching TRBD2 (6 bases). This CDR3 contains 16 residues. The germline V and J ends were trimmed by 6 bases and 0 bases, with 15 bases remaining between them. The germline V gene encodes CDR1 KGHDR and CDR2 SFDVKD. CDR3 residues: CATSNPRETSTDTQYF. The CDR3 nucleotides read TGTGCCACCAGTAATCCCCGGGAGACGAGCACAGATACGCAGTATTTT.

This chain uses TRBV19 with TRBJ1-1; TRBD1 is a possible D gene (5 bases). Germline-derived CDR1 and CDR2 are LNHDA and SQIVND (reference sequence). The CDR3 loop spans 14 amino acids. The V end lost 2 bases, the J end lost 4 bases, and 11 bases lay between the germline ends. The DNA for the CDR3 is TGTGCCAGTAGTATACTTGGGGGAGGCACTGAAGCTTTCTTT. Amino acids: CASSILGGGTEAFF.

The chain links TRBV19 to TRBJ1-1, with D perhaps TRBD1 (5 bases). The CDR3 runs to 15 residues. The V gene lost 5 bases and the J gene lost 6 bases, with 19 bases spanning the gap. Germline-derived CDR1 and CDR2 are LNHDA and SQIVND (reference sequence). The CDR3 reads CASSQTTGVEAEAFF. CDR3 DNA sequence: TGTGCCAGTAGTCAGACCACGGGGGTTGAAGCTGAAGCTTTCTTT. The complete variable domain, with remaining parts taken from reference TRBV19 and TRBJ1-1, reads DGGITQSPKYLFRKEGQNVTLSCEQNLNHDAMYWYRQDPGQGLRLIYYSQIVNDFQKGDIAEGYSVSREKKESFPLTVTSAQKNPTAFYLCASSQTTGVEAEAFFGQGTRLTVV.

A single count supports this clone. This chain links TRBV5-6 with TRBJ1-5; D unresolved. The CDR3 is 14 residues long. Trimming removed 4 bases at V and 1 base at J, with 9 bases between. Germline values: CDR1 SGHDT, CDR2 YYEEEE. The CDR3 DNA reads TGTGCCAGCAGCGACATGTCAAGCAATCAGCCCCAGCATTTT. Its protein product is CASSDMSSNQPQHF.

Written as DNA, the CDR3 is TGTGCCACCGGACAGGTGAATCGAGGCGAGCAGTACTTC. Translation: CATGQVNRGEQYF. This chain connects TRBV19 to TRBJ2-7, with TRBD1 matching over 7 bases. The ends lost 10 bases at V and 6 bases at J; junction bases unmatched: 12. CDR1 and CDR2 (germline): LNHDA, SQIVND (reference sequence). The CDR3 length is 13 residues.

There are a few counts of this clone. The chain recombines TRBV27 with TRBJ2-3; 8 bases are a match to TRBD2. The germline V gene has CDR1 MNHEY and CDR2 SMNVEV (reference sequence). The CDR3 consists of 15 residues. V gave up 3 bases and J gave up 6 bases; unmatched junction bases: 8. The CDR3, as DNA: TGTGCCAGCAGTTTCCTTGCGGGAGGTGGTGATACGCAGTATTTT. It translates to CASSFLAGGGDTQYF.

The V and J genes are TRBV7-9 and TRBJ1-5; the match to TRBD1 covers 8 bases. V gave up 5 bases and J gave up 7 bases; unmatched junction bases: 7. This CDR3 is built from 14 residues. Per germline, CDR1 SEHNR and CDR2 FQNEAQ (reference sequence). This CDR3 is CASSERDRFQPQHF. The CDR3, as DNA: TGTGCCAGCAGCGAGCGGGACAGGTTCCAGCCCCAGCATTTT.

The rearrangement uses TRBV27 and TRBJ1-1; 7 bases agree with TRBD1. CDR3 length: 14 residues. V trimming: 2 bases; J trimming: 2 bases; junction bases outside the gene matches: 2. CDR1 is MNHEY, CDR2 SMNVEV, per germline (reference sequence). This CDR3 is CASSLHRGNTEAFF. The CDR3 region has the DNA TGTGCCAGCAGTTTACACAGGGGTAACACTGAAGCTTTCTTT.

This clone was detected only a few times. The chain couples TRBV3-1 (or the pseudogene TRBV3-2) to TRBJ2-1; tentative D call: TRBD2 (6 bases). The CDR3 extends over 15 amino acids. The V end lost 4 bases, the J end lost 6 bases, and 16 bases lay between the germline ends. Germline V gene data show CDR1 as LGHDT and CDR2 as YNNKEL (reference sequence). DNA for the CDR3: TGTGCCAGCAGCCTATTTGGCGGGATCCTCAATGAGCAGTTCTTC. As protein: CASSLFGGILNEQFF.

The V call is TRBV29-1, the J call TRBJ2-5, with a weak D call TRBD2 (5 bases). The CDR3 is 16 amino acids. V lost 0 bases, J lost 2 bases, and 16 bases lay in between. Germline CDR1 is SQVTM and CDR2 is ANQGSEA. CDR3 coding DNA: TGCAGCGTTGAAGATGGGTACCGAGGGTGGCAAGAGACCCAGTACTTC. Protein product: CSVEDGYRGWQETQYF. Full variable domain (outside the CDR3, taken from reference TRBV29-1 and TRBJ2-5): SAVISQKPSRDICQRGTSLTIQCQVDSQVTMMFWYRQQPGQSLTLIATANQGSEATYESGFVIDKFPISRPNLTFSTLTVSNMSPEDSSIYLCSVEDGYRGWQETQYFGPGTRLLVL.

The rearrangement joins TRBV3-1 (or the pseudogene TRBV3-2) to TRBJ1-1, with unresolved D. Germline V gene lookup returns CDR1 LGHDT and CDR2 YNNKEL (reference sequence). The V end was cut by 1 base, the J end by 3 bases, with 18 bases between. There are 17 residues in the CDR3. The CDR3 DNA sequence: TGTGCCAGCAGCCAAGGGCTACGGGTGGAGCGTGACACTGAAGCTTTCTTT. Translation: CASSQGLRVERDTEAFF.

The chain uses TRBV5-1 and TRBJ1-5; TRBD1 might be the D (5 bases). There are 15 residues in the CDR3. Trimming shortened V by 1 base and J by 1 base, and 9 bases separated the two germline ends. Germline CDR1 and CDR2: SGHRS and YFSETQ. In DNA, the CDR3 is TGCGCCAGCAGCTTGAATGGGGCGAGCAATCAGCCCCAGCATTTT. Its protein is CASSLNGASNQPQHF.

V usage is TRBV7-2 and J usage is TRBJ1-1; maybe TRBD1 (5 bases). Deletions cut 4 bases from V and 4 bases from J, with 16 bases between. The CDR3 totals 15 residues. The germline V gene has CDR1 SGHTA and CDR2 FQGNSA. The CDR3 sequence: CASSSTPTGGTEAFF. DNA of the CDR3: TGTGCCAGCAGCTCGACCCCCACAGGTGGCACTGAAGCTTTCTTT.

The V and J genes are TRBV4-1 and TRBJ1-1; unclear D gene. The CDR3 spans 13 residues. The V gene lost 4 bases and the J gene lost 4 bases, with 10 bases spanning the gap. Germline CDR1 and CDR2: MGHRA and YSYEKL. As DNA, the CDR3 is TGCGCCAGCAGCCGTCTACAGCTCACTGAAGCTTTCTTT. This encodes CASSRLQLTEAFF.